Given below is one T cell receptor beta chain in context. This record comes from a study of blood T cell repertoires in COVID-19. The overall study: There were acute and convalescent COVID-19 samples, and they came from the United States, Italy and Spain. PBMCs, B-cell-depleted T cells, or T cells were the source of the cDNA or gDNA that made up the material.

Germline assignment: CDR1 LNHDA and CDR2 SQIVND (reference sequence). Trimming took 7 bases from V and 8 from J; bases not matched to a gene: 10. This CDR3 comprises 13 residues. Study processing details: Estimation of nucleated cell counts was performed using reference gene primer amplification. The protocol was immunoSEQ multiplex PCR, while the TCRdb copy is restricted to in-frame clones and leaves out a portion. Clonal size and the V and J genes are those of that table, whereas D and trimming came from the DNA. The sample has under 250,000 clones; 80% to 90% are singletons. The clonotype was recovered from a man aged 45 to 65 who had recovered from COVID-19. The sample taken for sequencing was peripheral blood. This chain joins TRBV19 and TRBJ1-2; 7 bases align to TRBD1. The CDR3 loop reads CASTEGGALGYTF. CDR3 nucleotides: TGTGCCAGTACCGAAGGGGGCGCTCTGGGCTACACCTTC.